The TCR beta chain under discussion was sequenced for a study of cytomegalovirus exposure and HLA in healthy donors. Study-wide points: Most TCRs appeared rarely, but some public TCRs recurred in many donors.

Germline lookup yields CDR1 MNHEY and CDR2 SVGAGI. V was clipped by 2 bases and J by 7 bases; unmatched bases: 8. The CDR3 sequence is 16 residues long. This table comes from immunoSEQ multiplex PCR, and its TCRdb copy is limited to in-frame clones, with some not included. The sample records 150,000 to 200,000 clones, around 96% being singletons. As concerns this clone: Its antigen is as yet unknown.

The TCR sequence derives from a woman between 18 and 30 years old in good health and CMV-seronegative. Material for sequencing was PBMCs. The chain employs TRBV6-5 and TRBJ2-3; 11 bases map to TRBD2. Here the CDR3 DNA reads TGTGCCAGCAGTTACAAAGCTAGCGGGGGGCTGAATACGCAGTATTTT. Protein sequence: CASSYKASGGLNTQYF.